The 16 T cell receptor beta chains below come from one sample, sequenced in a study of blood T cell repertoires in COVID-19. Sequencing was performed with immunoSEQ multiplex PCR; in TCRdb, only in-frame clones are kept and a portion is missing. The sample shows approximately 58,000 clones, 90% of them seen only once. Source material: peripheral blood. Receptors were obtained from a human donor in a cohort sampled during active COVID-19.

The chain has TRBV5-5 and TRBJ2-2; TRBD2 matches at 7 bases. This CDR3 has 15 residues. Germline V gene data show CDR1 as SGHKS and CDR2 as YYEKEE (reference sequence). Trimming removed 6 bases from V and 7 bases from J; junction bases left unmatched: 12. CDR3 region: CASMWSAGAVGELFF. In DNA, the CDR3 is TGTGCCAGCATGTGGTCGGCGGGAGCGGTCGGGGAGCTGTTTTTT.

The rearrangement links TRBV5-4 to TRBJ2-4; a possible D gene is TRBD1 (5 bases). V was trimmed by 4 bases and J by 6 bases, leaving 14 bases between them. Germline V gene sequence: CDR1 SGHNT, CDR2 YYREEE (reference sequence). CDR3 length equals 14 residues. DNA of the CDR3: TGTGCCAGCAGCGACCCGGACACGTCAAACATTCAGTACTTC. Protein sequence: CASSDPDTSNIQYF.

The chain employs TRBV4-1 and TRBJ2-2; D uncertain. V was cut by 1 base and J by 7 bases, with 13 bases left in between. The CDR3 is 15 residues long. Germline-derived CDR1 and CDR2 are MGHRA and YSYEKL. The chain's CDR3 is CASSQVLGVNGELFF. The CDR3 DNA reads TGCGCCAGCAGCCAAGTCTTAGGAGTGAACGGGGAGCTGTTTTTT.

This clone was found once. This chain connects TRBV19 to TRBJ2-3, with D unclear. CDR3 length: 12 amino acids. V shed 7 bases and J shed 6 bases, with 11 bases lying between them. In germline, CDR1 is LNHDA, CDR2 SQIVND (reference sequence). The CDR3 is CASKPESDTQYF. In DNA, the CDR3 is TGTGCCAGTAAGCCCGAGAGCGATACGCAGTATTTT. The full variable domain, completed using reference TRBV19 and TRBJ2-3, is DGGITQSPKYLFRKEGQNVTLSCEQNLNHDAMYWYRQDPGQGLRLIYYSQIVNDFQKGDIAEGYSVSREKKESFPLTVTSAQKNPTAFYLCASKPESDTQYFGPGTRLTVL.

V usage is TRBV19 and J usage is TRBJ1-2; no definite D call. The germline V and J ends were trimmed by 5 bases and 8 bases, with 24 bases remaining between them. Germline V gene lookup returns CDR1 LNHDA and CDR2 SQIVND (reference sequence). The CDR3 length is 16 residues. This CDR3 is CASSPTNSGPFWGYTF. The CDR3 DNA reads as TGTGCCAGTAGTCCTACAAACAGCGGACCGTTTTGGGGCTACACCTTC. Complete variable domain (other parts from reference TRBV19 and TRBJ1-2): DGGITQSPKYLFRKEGQNVTLSCEQNLNHDAMYWYRQDPGQGLRLIYYSQIVNDFQKGDIAEGYSVSREKKESFPLTVTSAQKNPTAFYLCASSPTNSGPFWGYTFGSGTRLTVV.

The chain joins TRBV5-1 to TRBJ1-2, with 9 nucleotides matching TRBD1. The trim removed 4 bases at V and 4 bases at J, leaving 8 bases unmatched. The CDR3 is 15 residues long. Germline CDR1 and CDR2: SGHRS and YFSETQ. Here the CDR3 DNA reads TGCGCCAGCAGCAAGGGACAGGGTGTCTCCTATGGCTACACCTTC. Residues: CASSKGQGVSYGYTF. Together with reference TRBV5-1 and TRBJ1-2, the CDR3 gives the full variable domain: KAGVTQTPRYLIKTRGQQVTLSCSPISGHRSVSWYQQTPGQGLQFLFEYFSETQRNKGNFPGRFSGRQFSNSRSEMNVSTLELGDSALYLCASSKGQGVSYGYTFGSGTRLTVV.

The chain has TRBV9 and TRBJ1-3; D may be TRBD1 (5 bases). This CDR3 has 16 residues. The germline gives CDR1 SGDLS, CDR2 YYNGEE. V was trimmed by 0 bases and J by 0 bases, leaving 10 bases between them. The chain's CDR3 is CASSVVGGASGNTIYF. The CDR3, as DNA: TGTGCCAGCAGCGTAGTTGGAGGGGCCTCTGGAAACACCATATATTTT.

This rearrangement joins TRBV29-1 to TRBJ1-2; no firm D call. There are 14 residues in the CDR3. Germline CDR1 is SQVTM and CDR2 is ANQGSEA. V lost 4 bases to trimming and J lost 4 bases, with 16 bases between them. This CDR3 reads CSVGSRTEVYGYTF. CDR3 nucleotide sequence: TGCAGCGTTGGTTCGCGGACGGAGGTCTATGGCTACACCTTC.

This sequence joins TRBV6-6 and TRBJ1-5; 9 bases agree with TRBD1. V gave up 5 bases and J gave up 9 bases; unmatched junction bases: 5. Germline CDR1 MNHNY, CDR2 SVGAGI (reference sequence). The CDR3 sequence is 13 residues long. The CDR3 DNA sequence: TGTGCCAGCAGTAGGACAGGGGATCGGCCCCAGCATTTT. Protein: CASSRTGDRPQHF.

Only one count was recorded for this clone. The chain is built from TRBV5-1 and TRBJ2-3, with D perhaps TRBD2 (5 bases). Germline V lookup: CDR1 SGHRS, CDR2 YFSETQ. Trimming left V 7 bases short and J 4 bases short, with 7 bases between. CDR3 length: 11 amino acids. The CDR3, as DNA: TGCGCCAGCGCGGGTTCAGATACGCAGTATTTT. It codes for CASAGSDTQYF.

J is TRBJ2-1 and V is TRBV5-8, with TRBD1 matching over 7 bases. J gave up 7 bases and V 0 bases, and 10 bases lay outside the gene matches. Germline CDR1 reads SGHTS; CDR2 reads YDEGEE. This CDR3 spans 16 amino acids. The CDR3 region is CASSLGDRLDRNEQFF. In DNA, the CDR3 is TGTGCCAGCAGCTTGGGGGACCGCTTGGACAGGAATGAGCAGTTCTTC.

The CDR3 region is CASSYDSRGTQYF. The CDR3 DNA reads TGTGCCAGCAGTTACGACTCGCGGGGGACCCAGTACTTC. V gene TRBV11-2 combines with J gene TRBJ2-5; D may be TRBD2 (6 bases). V was shortened by 6 bases and J by 7 bases, with 15 bases between the two germline ends. The CDR3 runs to 13 residues. Germline values: CDR1 SGHAT, CDR2 FQNNGV.

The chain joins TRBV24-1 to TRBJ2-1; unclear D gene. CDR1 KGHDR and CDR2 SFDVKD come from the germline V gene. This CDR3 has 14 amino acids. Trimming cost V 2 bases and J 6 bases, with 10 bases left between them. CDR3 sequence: CATSDSNPPNEQFF. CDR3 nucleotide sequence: TGTGCCACCAGTGATTCTAATCCCCCCAATGAGCAGTTCTTC.

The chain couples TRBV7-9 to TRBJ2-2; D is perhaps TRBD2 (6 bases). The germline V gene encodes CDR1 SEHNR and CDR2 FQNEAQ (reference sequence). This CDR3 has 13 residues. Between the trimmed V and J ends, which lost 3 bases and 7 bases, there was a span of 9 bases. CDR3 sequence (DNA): TGTGCCAGCAGCTTGCGACTAGTCGGGGAGCTGTTTTTT. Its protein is CASSLRLVGELFF.

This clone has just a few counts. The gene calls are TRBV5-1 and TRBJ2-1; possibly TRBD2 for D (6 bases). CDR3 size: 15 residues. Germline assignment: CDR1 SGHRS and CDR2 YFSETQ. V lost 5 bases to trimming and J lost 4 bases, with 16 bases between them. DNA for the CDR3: TGCGCCAGCAGTCAGGAAGGACGGGAGTACAATGAGCAGTTCTTC. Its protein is CASSQEGREYNEQFF.

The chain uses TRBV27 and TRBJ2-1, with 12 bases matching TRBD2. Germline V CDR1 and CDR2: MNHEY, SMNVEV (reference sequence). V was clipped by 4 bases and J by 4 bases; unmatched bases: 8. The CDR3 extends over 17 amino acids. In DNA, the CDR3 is TGTGCCAGCAGTTCCCCAACCGGGACTAGCGGGTACAATGAGCAGTTCTTC. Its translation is CASSSPTGTSGYNEQFF.